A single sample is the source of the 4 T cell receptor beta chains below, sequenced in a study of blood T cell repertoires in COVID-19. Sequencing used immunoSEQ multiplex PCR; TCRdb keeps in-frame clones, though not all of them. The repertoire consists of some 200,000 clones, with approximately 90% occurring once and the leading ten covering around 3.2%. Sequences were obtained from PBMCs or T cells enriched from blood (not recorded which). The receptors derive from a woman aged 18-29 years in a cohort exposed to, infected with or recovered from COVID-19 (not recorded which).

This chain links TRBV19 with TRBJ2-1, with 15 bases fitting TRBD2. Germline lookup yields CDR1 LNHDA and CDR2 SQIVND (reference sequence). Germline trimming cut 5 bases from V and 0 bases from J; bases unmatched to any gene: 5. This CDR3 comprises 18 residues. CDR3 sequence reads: CASSVGLAGGSSYNEQFF. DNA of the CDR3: TGTGCCAGTAGTGTGGGACTAGCGGGGGGTAGCTCCTACAATGAGCAGTTCTTC.

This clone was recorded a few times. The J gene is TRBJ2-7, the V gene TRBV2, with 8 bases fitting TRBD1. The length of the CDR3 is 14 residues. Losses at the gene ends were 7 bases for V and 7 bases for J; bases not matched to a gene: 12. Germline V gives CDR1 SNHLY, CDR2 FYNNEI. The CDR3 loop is CASTTTGEQGEQYF. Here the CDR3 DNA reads TGTGCCAGCACGACGACAGGGGAGCAAGGGGAGCAGTACTTC.

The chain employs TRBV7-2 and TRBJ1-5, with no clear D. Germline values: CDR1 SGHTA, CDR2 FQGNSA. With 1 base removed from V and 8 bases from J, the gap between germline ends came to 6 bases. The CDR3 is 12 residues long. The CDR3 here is CASSLVTEPQHF. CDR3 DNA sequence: TGTGCCAGCAGCTTAGTTACAGAGCCCCAGCATTTT.

For the CDR3, the DNA is TGTGCCAGCAGTACCGGGACAGGGGGAAAACTGTTTTTT. It is translated as CASSTGTGGKLFF. The genes are TRBV6-5 and TRBJ1-4; 11 positions match TRBD1. From germline, CDR1 is MNHEY and CDR2 SVGAGI. The CDR3 consists of 13 residues. V lost 5 bases and J lost 10; bases outside the gene matches: 3.